A single sample is the source of the 27 T cell receptor beta chains below, sequenced in a study of blood T cells in healthy people across ages. Through a sample-barcoded 5' primer and a J-beta primer mix, a second PCR was run for 7 to 11 cycles. Using its own MiXCR run on the 5' RACE reads, TCRdb lists one record per CDR3 protein. The sample records about 830,000 distinct CDR3 sequences, about 59% being singletons. The sample was blood. These receptors came from a man aged 30-40 years in good health.

This chain links TRBV29-1 with TRBJ2-7, with 7 bases matching TRBD1. The CDR3 totals 12 residues. Germline V gives CDR1 SQVTM, CDR2 ANQGSEA. V trimming: 8 bases; J trimming: 0 bases; junction bases outside the gene matches: 4. The CDR3 protein is CSMGDSSYEQYF. The CDR3 coding sequence is TGCAGCATGGGGGACAGCTCCTACGAGCAGTACTTC.

The chain carries TRBV5-1 and TRBJ2-1; 11 bases agree with TRBD1. Germline CDR1 reads SGHRS; CDR2 reads YFSETQ. The CDR3 loop spans 17 amino acids. The ends lost 3 bases at V and 4 bases at J; junction bases unmatched: 9. The CDR3 DNA follows: TGCGCCAGCAGCTCTACTCCGGGACAGGGGGTTTACAATGAGCAGTTCTTC. Translation: CASSSTPGQGVYNEQFF.

This rearrangement joins TRBV10-3 to TRBJ2-4; 8 bases match TRBD1. The J call may be incorrect, as the DNA end agrees better with TRBJ2-5. The CDR3 has 15 amino acids. Germline lookup yields CDR1 ENHRY and CDR2 SYGVKD. The CDR3 sequence: CAISYGQGEGETQYF. The CDR3 DNA follows: TGTGCCATCAGTTACGGACAGGGAGAAGGAGAGACCCAGTACTTC.

This clonotype has ten or more counts. The junction departs from germline at one end; a sequencing error may be responsible. The rearrangement uses TRBV5-1 and TRBJ2-1; D is perhaps TRBD2 (6 bases). This CDR3 has 13 residues. Germline V CDR1 and CDR2: SGHRS, YFSETQ. The CDR3 DNA follows: TGTGCCAGCAGCTTAGGAGGGGTCAATGAGCAGTTCTTC. Protein: CASSLGGVNEQFF. Using reference TRBV5-1 and TRBJ2-1 for the parts outside the CDR3, the full variable domain is KAGVTQTPRYLIKTRGQQVTLSCSPISGHRSVSWYQQTPGQGLQFLFEYFSETQRNKGNFPGRFSGRQFSNSRSEMNVSTLELGDSALYLCASSLGGVNEQFFGPGTRLTVL.

This chain joins TRBV4-1 and TRBJ2-7; possibly TRBD2 for D (5 bases). The V and J ends lost 0 bases and 0 bases respectively, with 6 bases between them. This CDR3 region has 14 residues. Germline V lookup: CDR1 MGHRA, CDR2 YSYEKL. The CDR3 DNA is TGCGCCAGCAGCCAAGAAGCGGCCTCCTACGAGCAGTACTTC. It codes for CASSQEAASYEQYF.

The chain carries TRBV15 and TRBJ2-4, with unresolved D. Per germline, CDR1 LNHNV and CDR2 YYDKDF (reference sequence). With 5 bases removed from V and 0 bases from J, the gap between germline ends came to 14 bases. This CDR3 has 16 residues. The CDR3 is CATSYPEREAKNIQYF. CDR3 nucleotides: TGTGCCACCAGCTACCCCGAAAGGGAAGCCAAAAACATTCAGTACTTC.

V and J are TRBV20-1 and TRBJ2-5; no clear D. The J call is doubtful: the DNA matches TRBJ2-7 better. The CDR3 extends over 13 amino acids. Germline V gene lookup returns CDR1 DFQATT and CDR2 SNEGSKA (reference sequence). This CDR3 is CSARAAGFCEQYF. DNA for the CDR3: TGCAGTGCTAGAGCGGCCGGGTTCTGCGAGCAGTACTTC.

The CDR3 reads CASSQGPGLAGGYNEQFF. The CDR3 nucleotides read TGTGCCAGCAGCCAGGGACCGGGACTAGCGGGGGGCTACAATGAGCAGTTCTTC. This chain connects TRBV9 to TRBJ2-1, with 15 bases lining up with TRBD2. This CDR3 has 18 amino acids. Germline CDR1 and CDR2: SGDLS and YYNGEE. After removal of 4 bases from V and 3 bases from J, the junction contained 8 bases not matched to a gene.

This clonotype was seen a single time. A junction end diverges from the germline sequence, so it may reflect a read error. The rearrangement uses TRBV6-5 and TRBJ1-5; D might be TRBD1 (6 bases). Germline-derived CDR1 and CDR2 are MNHEY and SVGAGI. This CDR3 contains 14 residues. Here the CDR3 reads CASSSKTGNRPQHF. CDR3 coding DNA: TGTGCCAGCAGCTCTAAAACAGGGAATCGGCCCCAGCATTTT.

The chain employs TRBV6-5 and TRBJ1-2; D is ambiguous. V dropped 4 bases and J dropped 4 bases, with 10 bases sitting between them. Germline V gene lookup returns CDR1 MNHEY and CDR2 SVGAGI. This CDR3 region has 13 residues. The CDR3 nucleotides are TGTGCCAGCAGTTTTACACTAGTCTATGGCTACACCTTC. This codes for CASSFTLVYGYTF.

The chain joins TRBV2 to TRBJ1-6; TRBD1 matches at 7 bases. The V and J ends lost 2 bases and 5 bases, in that order; junction bases with no gene match: 6. The CDR3 has 16 amino acids. CDR1 and CDR2 (germline): SNHLY, FYNNEI. CDR3 DNA sequence: TGTGCCAGCAGTGAAAGGACAGGTGAAAATAATTCACCCCTCCACTTT. Translation: CASSERTGENNSPLHF.

There are many counts of this clonotype. This chain joins TRBV5-5 and TRBJ1-2; TRBD1 is a possible D gene (5 bases). CDR3 length: 14 residues. The V gene lost 4 bases and the J gene lost 5 bases, with 15 bases spanning the gap. From germline, CDR1 is SGHKS and CDR2 YYEKEE (reference sequence). In DNA form, the CDR3 reads TGTGCCAGCAGCCGGGGACCGGGAGAATATGGCTACACCTTC. This codes for CASSRGPGEYGYTF.

The V and J genes are TRBV11-2 and TRBJ2-5, with D maybe TRBD1 (5 bases). V gave up 5 bases and J gave up 2 bases, with 15 bases separating them. The V gene's germline CDR1 is SGHAT and CDR2 FQNNGV. This CDR3 is built from 15 residues. CDR3 bases: TGTGCCAGCAGCCACCGCAAGGGGATACAAGAGACCCAGTACTTC. Its translation is CASSHRKGIQETQYF. The whole variable domain, filled in from reference TRBV11-2 and TRBJ2-5, reads EAGVAQSPRYKIIEKRQSVAFWCNPISGHATLYWYQQILGQGPKLLIQFQNNGVVDDSQLPKDRFSAERLKGVDSTLKIQPAKLEDSAVYLCASSHRKGIQETQYFGPGTRLLVL.

This chain uses TRBV4-3 with TRBJ1-2; TRBD1 is a possible D gene (5 bases). The CDR3 has 18 amino acids. V lost 0 bases and J lost 3, with 20 bases in between. CDR1 and CDR2 (germline): LGHNA, YSLEER. CDR3 in DNA: TGCGCCAGCAGCCAAGATATCGCCCGATGGGGGGATGACTATGGCTACACCTTC. It is translated as CASSQDIARWGDDYGYTF.

This chain uses TRBV2 with TRBJ2-3; tentative D call: TRBD2 (5 bases). Germline loops: CDR1 SNHLY, CDR2 FYNNEI. This CDR3 is built from 16 residues. V lost 5 bases to trimming and J lost 0 bases, with 15 bases between them. CDR3 sequence (DNA): TGTGCCAGCAGTCCTTCGAGGGAACGGAGCACAGATACGCAGTATTTT. Residues: CASSPSRERSTDTQYF.

The CDR3 DNA reads as TGTGCCAGCAGCTTAGTGGGGTCCGGGACTAGAGGAAACAATGAGCAGTTCTTC. Amino acids: CASSLVGSGTRGNNEQFF. V and J are TRBV7-9 and TRBJ2-1; TRBD2 matches at 8 bases. With 1 base clipped from V and 5 bases from J, the junction kept 13 bases outside the gene matches. This CDR3 has 18 residues. Germline CDR1 SEHNR, CDR2 FQNEAQ (reference sequence).

This clonotype was counted many times. A much more abundant neighbour one base away suggests this may be a read error. The V call is TRBV11-2, the J call TRBJ1-1; TRBD1 might be the D (5 bases). Germline CDR1 is SGHAT and CDR2 is FQNNGV. This CDR3 comprises 14 residues. V was clipped by 5 bases and J by 1 base, with 11 bases between them. As DNA, the CDR3 is TGTGCCAGCAGCGCCGGGACCGCGAACACTGAAGCTTTCTTT. Protein: CASSAGTANTEAFF. Filled out from reference TRBV11-2 and TRBJ1-1, the complete variable domain reads EAGVAQSPRYKIIEKRQSVAFWCNPISGHATLYWYQQILGQGPKLLIQFQNNGVVDDSQLPKDRFSAERLKGVDSTLKIQPAKLEDSAVYLCASSAGTANTEAFFGQGTRLTVV.

This clonotype was counted once. In DNA form, the CDR3 reads TGTGCCAGCAGGTCGACTAGTGGGTATGAGCAGTACTTC. Residues: CASRSTSGYEQYF. The J gene is TRBJ2-7, the V gene TRBV7-9; possibly TRBD2 for D (6 bases). This CDR3 region has 13 residues. The V and J ends lost 6 bases and 7 bases respectively, with 16 bases between them. CDR1 and CDR2 (germline): SEHNR, FQNEAQ (reference sequence).

In this sample, this clonotype turned up a few times. The chain is built from TRBV2 and TRBJ2-3; TRBD2 aligns across 11 bases. With V trimmed by 2 bases and J by 7 bases, 14 bases remained unmatched. The CDR3 extends over 18 amino acids. From germline, CDR1 is SNHLY and CDR2 FYNNEI. The CDR3 here is CASSETSLAGGVRNTQYF. DNA of the CDR3: TGTGCCAGCAGTGAAACCTCCCTAGCGGGGGGTGTTCGTAATACGCAGTATTTT.

This sequence joins TRBV6-5 and TRBJ2-1; maybe TRBD1 (5 bases). The CDR3 covers 16 residues. The germline V and J ends were trimmed by 0 bases and 2 bases, with 11 bases remaining between them. Germline V gene lookup returns CDR1 MNHEY and CDR2 SVGAGI. CDR3 bases: TGTGCCAGCAGTTACTCGGCAGGGCGACCCTACAATGAGCAGTTCTTC. As protein: CASSYSAGRPYNEQFF.

V usage is TRBV25-1 and J usage is TRBJ2-2; D is unresolved. CDR3 length equals 13 residues. Between the trimmed V and J ends, which lost 2 bases and 3 bases, there was a span of 4 bases. The germline V gene has CDR1 MGHDK and CDR2 SYGVNS. The CDR3 DNA sequence: TGTGCCAGCAGTGAACGGCACACCGGGGAGCTGTTTTTT. Translation: CASSERHTGELFF.

This clonotype was detected only a few times. This chain links TRBV29-1 with TRBJ2-7; TRBD1 aligns across 8 bases. V was pared by 1 base and J by 4 bases, with 6 bases of the junction left unmatched. The CDR3 contains 14 residues. Germline assignment: CDR1 SQVTM and CDR2 ANQGSEA. The CDR3 loop reads CSVEVQGARYEQYF. The CDR3 bases are TGCAGCGTTGAAGTGCAGGGGGCGAGATACGAGCAGTACTTC.

This rearrangement joins TRBV9 to TRBJ2-3, with D unresolved. CDR3 size: 16 residues. V was cut by 0 bases and J by 0 bases, with 11 bases left in between. Germline CDR1 reads SGDLS; CDR2 reads YYNGEE. Here the CDR3 DNA reads TGTGCCAGCAGCGTAGATCTGCTTTCTAGCACAGATACGCAGTATTTT. Its protein product is CASSVDLLSSTDTQYF.

This clonotype was detected a few times. The V and J genes are TRBV27 and TRBJ2-1; D unclear. V was shortened by 10 bases and J by 0 bases, with 13 bases between the two germline ends. CDR1 MNHEY and CDR2 SMNVEV come from the germline V gene (reference sequence). This CDR3 has 14 residues. The CDR3 is CATSPGFSYNEQFF. CDR3 in DNA: TGTGCCACTTCTCCCGGGTTCTCCTACAATGAGCAGTTCTTC.

The rearrangement uses TRBV15 and TRBJ2-5; D ambiguous. CDR3 size: 14 residues. Trimming removed 5 bases at V and 3 bases at J, with 13 bases between. Germline V gene lookup returns CDR1 LNHNV and CDR2 YYDKDF (reference sequence). In DNA form, the CDR3 reads TGTGCCACCAGCGAGTTGAACAGAAAAGAGACCCAGTACTTC. This encodes CATSELNRKETQYF.

The chain is built from TRBV7-3 and TRBJ2-5; either TRBD1 or TRBD2 may fit D (5 bases each). The germline CDR1 and CDR2 sequences are SGHTA and FQGTGA. The V end lost 5 bases, the J end lost 2 bases, and 18 bases lay between the germline ends. The CDR3 contains 16 residues. The CDR3 DNA follows: TGTGCCAGCAGCCTGGGGGTGTCGGGACCTCAAGAGACCCAGTACTTC. It encodes CASSLGVSGPQETQYF.

Only a few counts were recorded for this clonotype. This chain links TRBV5-4 with TRBJ2-1; weak D call: TRBD2 (7 bases). This CDR3 has 12 amino acids. Trimming pared 4 bases from V and 9 bases from J, leaving 11 bases between. Germline V gene data show CDR1 as SGHNT and CDR2 as YYREEE (reference sequence). The chain's CDR3 is CASSGEGGEQFF. CDR3 DNA sequence: TGTGCCAGCAGCGGGGAGGGGGGTGAGCAGTTCTTC.